These 5 T cell receptor beta chains were sequenced from one sample in a study of cytomegalovirus exposure and HLA in healthy donors. PCR involved 60 Vbeta and 13 Jbeta primers. Using immunoSEQ multiplex PCR, the repertoire was profiled, and TCRdb retains in-frame clones only, with some absent. The table includes 130,000 to 150,000 clones, 75% to 80% detected once. The sequencing input was PBMCs. These TCRs come from a man aged 18 to 29 in good health and CMV-seronegative.

This clone occurred a few times. The chain is built from TRBV6-6 and TRBJ1-4; possible D gene TRBD1, 5 bases. The CDR3 length is 15 residues. V shed 0 bases and J shed 8 bases, with 13 bases lying between them. The germline V gene encodes CDR1 MNHNY and CDR2 SVGAGI (reference sequence). The CDR3 region is CASSYSTAGAEKLFF. The CDR3 DNA is TGTGCCAGCAGTTACTCGACAGCTGGGGCCGAAAAACTGTTTTTT.

The genes are TRBV2 and TRBJ2-5; D is possibly TRBD2 (5 bases). V lost 8 bases, J lost 4 bases, and 11 bases lay in between. Germline values: CDR1 SNHLY, CDR2 FYNNEI. This CDR3 comprises 12 residues. The CDR3 DNA reads as TGTGCCAGCGAGCCTGGAGGAGAGACCCAGTACTTC. It specifies CASEPGGETQYF.

The rearrangement uses TRBV6-5 and TRBJ2-5; 9 bases agree with TRBD1. The tail of the sequence fits TRBJ2-7 better, so the J call may be wrong. Germline V lookup: CDR1 MNHEY, CDR2 SVGAGI. The CDR3 contains 14 residues. CDR3 sequence: CASSTGQGSYEQYF. CDR3 DNA sequence: TGTGCCAGCAGCACAGGACAGGGGTCCTACGAGCAGTACTTC.

The rearrangement links TRBV7-9 to TRBJ2-1, with 12 bases fitting TRBD2. Trimming at V came to 5 bases and at J to 0 bases, leaving 8 bases not matched to a gene. The CDR3 contains 18 residues. CDR1 and CDR2 from the germline V gene are SEHNR and FQNEAQ (reference sequence). CDR3 residues: CASSPGTSGRSSYNEQFF. The DNA of the CDR3 is TGTGCCAGCAGCCCCGGGACTAGCGGGCGTAGCTCCTACAATGAGCAGTTCTTC.

The genes are TRBV9 and TRBJ2-2; 11 bases map to TRBD1. Germline CDR1 and CDR2: SGDLS and YYNGEE. The CDR3 has 15 residues. The J segment lost 6 bases and the V segment lost 3 bases, leaving 4 bases of the junction unmatched. CDR3 sequence: CASSGGQGASGELFF. The CDR3 coding sequence is TGTGCCAGCAGCGGAGGACAGGGGGCGTCCGGGGAGCTGTTTTTT.